These 32 T cell receptor beta chains came from one sample sequenced in a study of PD-1 blockade in mismatch repair-deficient tumors. Repertoires were generated with immunoSEQ multiplex PCR, while TCRdb's copy carries only in-frame clones and drops some. The table lists more than 8,500 clones, approximately 85% of them singletons. The source material was PBMCs, sampled roughly 46 weeks after starting pembrolizumab. These receptors originate from an adult with mismatch repair-deficient cancer.

This clone was seen a handful of times. This sequence joins TRBV27 and TRBJ1-2, with 7 bases that match TRBD1. Germline V gene sequence: CDR1 MNHEY, CDR2 SMNVEV (reference sequence). Trimming cost V 5 bases and J 4 bases; bases outside gene matches: 7. The CDR3 is 14 residues long. CDR3: CASSLRGPGYGYTF. In nucleotides, the CDR3 is TGTGCCAGCAGTCTAAGGGGGCCTGGCTATGGCTACACCTTC.

The genes are TRBV9 and TRBJ1-5; D is perhaps TRBD1 (5 bases). The germline CDR1 and CDR2 sequences are SGDLS and YYNGEE. V dropped 4 bases and J dropped 2 bases, with 13 bases sitting between them. The CDR3 sequence is 15 residues long. In DNA form, the CDR3 reads TGTGCCAGCAGCCGGGAGGGGCGAGGCAATCAGCCCCAGCATTTT. Protein: CASSREGRGNQPQHF.

This chain's CDR3 is CASTLGAGGGEQFF. CDR3 sequence (DNA): TGTGCCAGCACATTAGGAGCGGGAGGTGGTGAGCAGTTCTTC. The V call is TRBV6-1, the J call TRBJ2-1, with 9 bases that match TRBD2. The V and J ends lost 7 bases and 9 bases, in that order; junction bases with no gene match: 10. This CDR3 spans 14 amino acids. Germline loops: CDR1 MNHNS, CDR2 SASEGT.

This clone showed up just once. The V gene is TRBV5-3, the J gene TRBJ2-1, with 13 bases lining up with TRBD2. TRBV5-3 is an open reading frame, and its role is uncertain. V lost 2 bases, J lost 5 bases, and 7 bases stayed unmatched. The CDR3 contains 17 residues. CDR3 in DNA: TGTGCCAGAAGCTTACTAGCGGGAGGGCCTGGCAACAATGAGCAGTTCTTC. Amino acids: CARSLLAGGPGNNEQFF.

This chain joins TRBV11-1 and TRBJ1-2; D not certain. With 5 bases removed from V and 4 bases from J, the gap between germline ends came to 14 bases. CDR3 length equals 14 residues. The germline V gene has CDR1 SGHAT and CDR2 FQDESV (reference sequence). The CDR3 DNA reads as TGTGCCAGCAGCCCGGGCCGGGAACGCTATGGCTACACCTTC. It encodes CASSPGRERYGYTF.

This clone was seen more than once but under ten times. This sequence joins TRBV30 and TRBJ2-7, with 8 bases lining up with TRBD2. CDR1 GTSNPN and CDR2 SVGIG come from the germline V gene (reference sequence). The CDR3 is 15 amino acids. V shed 2 bases and J 4 bases; nucleotides not matched to a gene: 10. The DNA of the CDR3 is TGTGCCTGGAGTAGACGGACTAGCCCAATGTACGAGCAGTACTTC. It yields the protein CAWSRRTSPMYEQYF. Full variable domain (outside the CDR3, taken from reference TRBV30 and TRBJ2-7): SQTIHQWPATLVQPVGSPLSLECTVEGTSNPNLYWYRQAAGRGLQLLFYSVGIGQISSEVPQNLSASRPQDRQFILSSKKLLLSDSGFYLCAWSRRTSPMYEQYFGPGTRLTVT.

The chain carries TRBV5-4 and TRBJ2-3; the match to TRBD2 covers 11 bases. V lost 4 bases, J lost 2 bases, and 12 bases stayed unmatched. Germline V CDR1 and CDR2: SGHNT, YYREEE (reference sequence). The CDR3 totals 18 residues. The CDR3 loop is CASSGVAGGRVYTDTQYF. The CDR3 coding sequence is TGTGCCAGCAGCGGGGTAGCGGGAGGGAGGGTCTACACAGATACGCAGTATTTT.

This clone appeared once. The rearrangement links TRBV28 to TRBJ2-5, with D possibly being TRBD2 (5 bases). V lost 3 bases to trimming and J lost 1 base, with 9 bases between them. This CDR3 comprises 14 residues. Germline CDR1 reads MDHEN; CDR2 reads SYDVKM. DNA for the CDR3: TGTGCCAGCAGTTTCCTGGACTTCCAAGAGACCCAGTACTTC. Translated, it gives CASSFLDFQETQYF.

V is TRBV6-1 and J is TRBJ2-7, with TRBD2 matching 7 bases. Germline assignment: CDR1 MNHNS and CDR2 SASEGT. This CDR3 region has 15 residues. J lost 4 bases, V lost 6 bases, and 12 bases had no gene match. The CDR3 DNA reads TGTGCCAGCAGGGAACCGGGCGGGAGCTGGTACGAGCAGTACTTC. It codes for CASREPGGSWYEQYF.

This chain joins TRBV11-1 and TRBJ1-2; D is uncertain. This CDR3 spans 13 amino acids. Looked up from germline, CDR1 is SGHAT and CDR2 is FQDESV (reference sequence). V was pared by 0 bases and J by 8 bases, with 10 bases between. CDR3 loop: CASSLAGRSGYTF. The CDR3 coding sequence is TGTGCCAGCAGCTTAGCGGGCAGGTCCGGCTACACCTTC.

V and J are TRBV5-1 and TRBJ2-2; TRBD1 agrees at 8 bases. Germline loops: CDR1 SGHRS, CDR2 YFSETQ. This CDR3 comprises 15 residues. Trimming cost V 3 bases and J 8 bases; bases outside gene matches: 9. In DNA, the CDR3 is TGCGCCAGCAGCTACCGGACAGGGAACCAGGGGGAGCTGTTTTTT. This codes for CASSYRTGNQGELFF. Variable domain in full (rest from reference TRBV5-1 and TRBJ2-2): KAGVTQTPRYLIKTRGQQVTLSCSPISGHRSVSWYQQTPGQGLQFLFEYFSETQRNKGNFPGRFSGRQFSNSRSEMNVSTLELGDSALYLCASSYRTGNQGELFFGEGSRLTVL.

This chain links TRBV11-2 with TRBJ1-1; D might be TRBD1 (5 bases). Germline loops: CDR1 SGHAT, CDR2 FQNNGV. The CDR3 sequence is 12 residues long. The ends were cut back, 8 bases at V and 7 bases at J, with 14 bases in the middle. The CDR3 reads CASSRGVVEAFF. The CDR3 DNA sequence: TGTGCCAGCTCCCGGGGGGTTGTTGAAGCTTTCTTT.

V and J are TRBV5-5 and TRBJ2-7; D may be TRBD2 (6 bases). There are 9 residues in the CDR3. Per germline, CDR1 SGHKS and CDR2 YYEKEE (reference sequence). V lost 7 bases, J lost 7 bases, and 6 bases lay in between. This chain's CDR3 is CASAGEQYF. The CDR3 bases are TGTGCCAGCGCGGGGGAGCAGTACTTC.

The rearrangement uses TRBV7-9 and TRBJ2-7; D is possibly TRBD1 (5 bases). CDR1 is SEHNR and CDR2 is FQNEAQ in the germline V gene (reference sequence). The length of the CDR3 is 12 residues. Trimming removed 3 bases from V and 3 bases from J, with 6 bases in between. CDR3 protein: CASSFQGYEQYF. In nucleotides, the CDR3 is TGTGCCAGCAGCTTTCAGGGCTACGAGCAGTACTTC.

The V call is TRBV9, the J call TRBJ1-6; tentative D call: TRBD1 (5 bases). The CDR3 sequence is 13 residues long. V gave up 1 base and J gave up 9 bases, with 8 bases separating them. CDR1 is SGDLS and CDR2 is YYNGEE in the germline V gene. CDR3 DNA sequence: TGTGCCAGCAGCGTAAGGGGTGGTTCACCCCTCCACTTT. It encodes CASSVRGGSPLHF.

This clone was seen only a few times. The DNA of the CDR3 is TGTGCCAGCAGCGTAGTGGGCACAGGCAATGAAAAACTGTTTTTT. This gives the protein CASSVVGTGNEKLFF. The chain combines TRBV9 with TRBJ1-4; a possible D gene is TRBD1 (5 bases). The CDR3 has 15 residues. The V gene's germline CDR1 is SGDLS and CDR2 YYNGEE. Deletions cut 0 bases from V and 5 bases from J, with 11 bases between. Full variable domain (rest looked up from reference TRBV9 and TRBJ1-4): DSGVTQTPKHLITATGQRVTLRCSPRSGDLSVYWYQQSLDQGLQFLIQYYNGEERAKGNILERFSAQQFPDLHSELNLSSLELGDSALYFCASSVVGTGNEKLFFGSGTQLSVL.

The chain carries TRBV5-4 and TRBJ2-7, with TRBD1 matching 7 bases. V lost 4 bases and J lost 2; bases outside the gene matches: 9. From germline, CDR1 is SGHNT and CDR2 YYREEE (reference sequence). The CDR3 runs 15 residues. Here the CDR3 DNA reads TGTGCCAGCAGCGCCCGCGGGCAGGGGGCCTACGAGCAGTACTTC. Translation gives CASSARGQGAYEQYF.

The rearrangement links TRBV29-1 to TRBJ2-7; 8 bases align to TRBD1. Germline lookup yields CDR1 SQVTM and CDR2 ANQGSEA. Trimming removed 6 bases from V and 5 bases from J; junction bases left unmatched: 6. There are 12 residues in the CDR3. The CDR3 sequence is CSVLTTGDEQYF. In DNA form, the CDR3 reads TGCAGCGTCCTAACGACAGGGGACGAGCAGTACTTC.

The rearrangement links TRBV6-5 to TRBJ2-1; 9 nucleotides agree with TRBD1. This CDR3 spans 14 amino acids. The junction had 5 bases not matched to a gene; V was cut back by 6 bases and J by 5 bases. The germline V gene encodes CDR1 MNHEY and CDR2 SVGAGI. The CDR3 nucleotides are TGTGCCAGCAGGAAAAGGGACAGGGACAATGAGCAGTTCTTC. Its translation is CASRKRDRDNEQFF.

The chain joins TRBV4-1 to TRBJ2-3; D may be TRBD2 (6 bases). CDR3 length: 16 amino acids. The V and J ends lost 0 bases and 0 bases respectively, with 10 bases between them. Germline lookup yields CDR1 MGHRA and CDR2 YSYEKL. CDR3 bases: TGCGCCAGCAGCCAAGATGGTAGCGGAAGCACAGATACGCAGTATTTT. This gives the protein CASSQDGSGSTDTQYF.

The chain uses TRBV6-4 and TRBJ2-2; 7 bases are shared with TRBD2. The CDR3 has 13 residues. From germline, CDR1 is MRHNA and CDR2 SNTAGT. With 4 bases clipped from V and 4 bases from J, the junction kept 0 bases outside the gene matches. The CDR3 DNA reads TGTGCCAGCAGTGGGACTAGCACCGGGGAGCTGTTTTTT. This gives the protein CASSGTSTGELFF.

The chain carries TRBV6-4 and TRBJ1-1, with D possibly TRBD1 on 5 matching bases. The CDR3 length is 14 residues. V was pared by 6 bases and J by 5 bases, with 16 bases between. Germline assignment: CDR1 MRHNA and CDR2 SNTAGT. CDR3 amino acids: CASSSEGWGTEAFF. CDR3 DNA: TGTGCCAGCAGCTCGGAGGGCTGGGGGACTGAAGCTTTCTTT.

This clone has more than one count but fewer than ten. The chain joins TRBV7-8 to TRBJ2-7; TRBD2 is a possible D gene (5 bases). V was trimmed by 5 bases and J by 0 bases, leaving 14 bases between them. There are 15 residues in the CDR3. Germline V lookup: CDR1 SGHVS, CDR2 FQNEAQ. This CDR3 is CASSLERISSYEQYF. For the CDR3, the DNA is TGTGCCAGCAGCCTAGAGCGGATTAGCTCCTACGAGCAGTACTTC.

CDR3 protein: CTSSQDFPTGGRYSPLHF. Written as DNA, the CDR3 is TGCACCAGCAGCCAGGATTTCCCCACAGGGGGCCGCTATTCACCCCTCCACTTT. The chain is built from TRBV1 and TRBJ1-6; TRBD1 was called by the table and not checked on the DNA. TRBV1 is listed as a pseudogene. CDR3 size: 18 residues.

The CDR3 reads CASNQTGQLIRLFF. The CDR3 coding sequence is TGTGCCAGCAATCAAACGGGACAGTTAATTAGGCTGTTTTTT. The chain employs TRBV2 and TRBJ1-4; TRBD1 aligns across 7 bases. V lost 7 bases to trimming and J lost 14 bases; unmatched junction nucleotides: 16. Germline values: CDR1 SNHLY, CDR2 FYNNEI. This CDR3 has 14 residues.

This clone has just a few counts. J is TRBJ2-3 and V is TRBV10-1; no clear D. V lost 3 bases and J lost 4, with 5 bases in between. Germline CDR1 is WNHNN and CDR2 is SYGVQD (reference sequence). This CDR3 comprises 12 residues. In nucleotides, the CDR3 is TGCGCCAGCAGTGACGGGTCAGATACGCAGTATTTT. Translation gives CASSDGSDTQYF.

The V and J genes are TRBV2 and TRBJ2-5; 7 nucleotides agree with TRBD2. Trimming removed 4 bases from V and 4 bases from J; junction bases left unmatched: 3. The CDR3 is 13 residues long. Germline V gene data show CDR1 as SNHLY and CDR2 as FYNNEI. In DNA form, the CDR3 reads TGTGCCAGCAGTGCGACTAGCCCAGAGACCCAGTACTTC. It is translated as CASSATSPETQYF.

A single count supports this clone. The V call is TRBV19, the J call TRBJ1-4, with D possibly matching TRBD1 (5 bases). V was clipped by 8 bases and J by 7 bases, with 11 bases between them. This CDR3 comprises 12 residues. Germline CDR1 reads LNHDA; CDR2 reads SQIVND (reference sequence). CDR3 sequence reads: CASRRDGEKLFF. DNA of the CDR3: TGTGCCAGTCGGAGGGACGGTGAAAAACTGTTTTTT.

As regards this clone: Other nucleotide sequences from this sample produce the same CDR3. In DNA form, the CDR3 reads TGCAGCGTAGCCGGTACTAGCGGGAGTAGGGACATTCAGTACTTC. Translated, it gives CSVAGTSGSRDIQYF. V and J are TRBV29-1 and TRBJ2-4, with 11 bases aligning to TRBD2. This CDR3 has 15 residues. The V segment lost 6 bases and the J segment 8 bases; nucleotides outside the gene matches: 12. Looked up from germline, CDR1 is SQVTM and CDR2 is ANQGSEA.

CDR3 sequence: CASSFRGYTEAFF. DNA of the CDR3: TGTGCCAGCAGTTTTCGAGGGTACACTGAAGCTTTCTTT. This sequence joins TRBV27 and TRBJ1-1, with no clear D. Trimming pared 3 bases from V and 3 bases from J, leaving 8 bases between. The CDR3 loop spans 13 amino acids. The V gene's germline CDR1 is MNHEY and CDR2 SMNVEV (reference sequence).

The sample holds one count of this clone. The rearrangement uses TRBV5-6 and TRBJ1-2; D gene uncertain. Germline values: CDR1 SGHDT, CDR2 YYEEEE. The CDR3 extends over 13 amino acids. Between the trimmed V and J ends, which lost 2 bases and 11 bases, there was a span of 16 bases. This chain's CDR3 is CASSLTGIGLYTF. CDR3 DNA: TGTGCCAGCAGCTTAACCGGGATAGGGTTATACACCTTC.

The chain links TRBV4-1 to TRBJ2-1; D perhaps matches TRBD2 (6 bases). Trimming removed 0 bases from V and 7 bases from J, with 10 bases in between. Germline lookup yields CDR1 MGHRA and CDR2 YSYEKL. The CDR3 loop spans 14 amino acids. The CDR3 loop is CASSQDTSRNEQFF. CDR3 DNA sequence: TGCGCCAGCAGCCAAGATACTAGCAGGAATGAGCAGTTCTTC.